The 22 T cell receptor beta chains in this list originate from one sample, sequenced in a study of PD-L1 blockade in urothelial cancer (dated by TCRdb to 2017 to 2019). The library relied on the immunoSEQ multiplex PCR assay. TCRdb took over this immuneACCESS table, retaining in-frame rearrangements with V and J assigned. Such tables are incomplete; in checked studies, under half of the missing clones stem from an unresolved V gene, and the remainder is unexplained. This sample holds roughly 26,000 clones; roughly 90% were observed only once. Jointly, the top ten make up about 33% of the sample. The source material was PBMCs, sampled around atezolizumab (anti-PD-L1) treatment. These receptors were collected from a man aged 60-69 years with urothelial cancer.

The CDR3 DNA reads TGCGCCAGCAGCGTTAGCGGGGGGGGCCGAGAGACCCAGTACTTC. Its protein is CASSVSGGGRETQYF. The rearrangement links TRBV5-1 to TRBJ2-5; TRBD2 aligns across 11 bases. V lost 4 bases, J lost 4 bases, and 6 bases stayed unmatched. Per the germline V gene, CDR1 is SGHRS and CDR2 is YFSETQ. The CDR3 extends over 15 amino acids.

V is TRBV6-5 and J is TRBJ2-1; tentative D call: TRBD2 (6 bases). V lost 6 bases to trimming and J lost 10 bases, with 16 bases between them. Germline assignment: CDR1 MNHEY and CDR2 SVGAGI. CDR3 length: 13 residues. The CDR3 region is CASSQHREREQFF. CDR3 DNA: TGTGCCAGCAGCCAACACCGGGAGCGAGAGCAGTTCTTC.

The chain is built from TRBV5-6 and TRBJ2-7; 9 nucleotides line up with TRBD1. This CDR3 has 14 amino acids. Germline CDR1 SGHDT, CDR2 YYEEEE. V was pared by 5 bases and J by 3 bases, with 6 bases of the junction left unmatched. The CDR3 bases are TGTGCCAGCAGACAACCGGGACAGGGCTACGAGCAGTACTTC. Protein sequence: CASRQPGQGYEQYF. Complete variable domain (other parts from reference TRBV5-6 and TRBJ2-7): DAGVTQSPTHLIKTRGQQVTLRCSPKSGHDTVSWYQQALGQGPQFIFQYYEEEERQRGNFPDRFSGHQFPNYSSELNVNALLLGDSALYLCASRQPGQGYEQYFGPGTRLTVT.

This clone showed up just once. The V call is TRBV18, the J call TRBJ1-2; 8 bases match TRBD1. Germline CDR1 and CDR2: KGHSH and LQKENI. The V segment lost 4 bases and the J segment 7 bases; nucleotides outside the gene matches: 11. CDR3 length: 15 residues. As DNA, the CDR3 is TGTGCCAGCTCACACACGACAGGGGTCGAGAGTGGCTACACCTTC. Its translation is CASSHTTGVESGYTF.

The CDR3 here is CASSYSPTGVEKLFF. The CDR3 nucleotides are TGTGCCAGCAGTTACTCCCCGACAGGGGTGGAAAAACTGTTTTTT. The chain joins TRBV6-5 to TRBJ1-4; 8 positions agree with TRBD1. Germline trimming cut 0 bases from V and 8 bases from J; bases unmatched to any gene: 5. Germline values: CDR1 MNHEY, CDR2 SVGAGI. CDR3 length equals 15 residues.

The chain links TRBV27 to TRBJ1-2; 9 bases are a match to TRBD1. Germline V gene sequence: CDR1 MNHEY, CDR2 SMNVEV (reference sequence). Unmatched junction bases numbered 2, after V lost 4 bases and J lost 5 bases. The CDR3 has 13 amino acids. For the CDR3, the DNA is TGTGCCAGCAGTTCGGGACAGGGATATGGCTACACCTTC. Its protein product is CASSSGQGYGYTF.

The genes are TRBV19 and TRBJ1-4; the D gene is possibly TRBD1 (6 bases). V was shortened by 7 bases and J by 7 bases, with 16 bases between the two germline ends. CDR3 length: 14 residues. The germline V gene encodes CDR1 LNHDA and CDR2 SQIVND (reference sequence). The CDR3 DNA follows: TGTGCCAGTACTGAACAGGGTCCGCGTGAAAAACTGTTTTTT. This translates into CASTEQGPREKLFF.

The chain employs TRBV18 and TRBJ1-6; D is unresolved. Germline-derived CDR1 and CDR2 are KGHSH and LQKENI. The CDR3 extends over 18 amino acids. The germline V and J ends were trimmed by 2 bases and 4 bases, with 18 bases remaining between them. The CDR3 DNA reads as TGTGCCAGCTCACCAAGTGACACTTCCCTAGCTTATAATTCACCCCTCCACTTT. The encoded protein is CASSPSDTSLAYNSPLHF.

The chain links TRBV7-2 to TRBJ2-7, with D tentatively TRBD1 (5 bases). The CDR3 covers 15 residues. The ends were cut back, 2 bases at V and 4 bases at J, with 15 bases in the middle. The V gene's germline CDR1 is SGHTA and CDR2 FQGNSA. The CDR3 protein is CASSLRRDSPYEQYF. The DNA of the CDR3 is TGTGCCAGCAGCTTACGACGAGACAGTCCATACGAGCAGTACTTC.

CDR3 sequence: CASSEVGVAGGSAKNIQYF. In nucleotides, the CDR3 is TGTGCCAGCAGTGAAGTGGGAGTGGCGGGGGGTTCAGCCAAAAACATTCAGTACTTC. This chain uses TRBV6-1 with TRBJ2-4; TRBD2 aligns across 8 bases. Germline V CDR1 and CDR2: MNHNS, SASEGT. This CDR3 has 19 amino acids. J was trimmed by 0 bases and V by 1 base; bases with no gene match: 11.

V and J are TRBV9 and TRBJ1-2, with 9 positions matching TRBD1. The CDR3 contains 14 residues. Germline trimming cut 4 bases from V and 8 bases from J; bases unmatched to any gene: 9. Germline CDR1 is SGDLS and CDR2 is YYNGEE. This chain's CDR3 is CASSLGTGQEGYTF. The CDR3 DNA follows: TGTGCCAGCAGCTTAGGGACAGGGCAAGAGGGCTACACCTTC.

The chain recombines TRBV5-1 with TRBJ2-3; 7 bases map to TRBD1. Per the germline V gene, CDR1 is SGHRS and CDR2 is YFSETQ. The CDR3 sequence is 14 residues long. V lost 4 bases, J lost 2 bases, and 4 bases stayed unmatched. The CDR3 spells CASSPGTATDTQYF. In DNA form, the CDR3 reads TGCGCCAGCAGCCCGGGGACAGCCACAGATACGCAGTATTTT. Full variable domain (rest looked up from reference TRBV5-1 and TRBJ2-3): KAGVTQTPRYLIKTRGQQVTLSCSPISGHRSVSWYQQTPGQGLQFLFEYFSETQRNKGNFPGRFSGRQFSNSRSEMNVSTLELGDSALYLCASSPGTATDTQYFGPGTRLTVL.

The chain is built from TRBV5-1 and TRBJ2-5; perhaps TRBD2 as D (5 bases). V was cut by 4 bases and J by 4 bases, with 14 bases left in between. Germline V gene sequence: CDR1 SGHRS, CDR2 YFSETQ. The CDR3 spans 14 residues. DNA of the CDR3: TGCGCCAGCAGCGTCTCACGGGGTACAGAGACCCAGTACTTC. Protein sequence: CASSVSRGTETQYF.

V and J are TRBV30 and TRBJ2-7, with D possibly being TRBD1 (6 bases). The CDR3 totals 15 residues. V lost 0 bases to trimming and J lost 4 bases, with 16 bases between them. Germline V gives CDR1 GTSNPN, CDR2 SVGIG (reference sequence). Here the CDR3 reads CAWSVPWTDGYEQYF. DNA of the CDR3: TGTGCCTGGAGTGTACCTTGGACAGACGGGTACGAGCAGTACTTC.

This clone was observed a handful of times. The rearrangement joins TRBV27 to TRBJ1-1; TRBD1 might be the D (6 bases). The germline gives CDR1 MNHEY, CDR2 SMNVEV (reference sequence). The germline V and J ends were trimmed by 3 bases and 3 bases, with 20 bases remaining between them. The CDR3 is made up of 17 amino acids. The CDR3 loop is CASSFQQSRGRDTEAFF. The DNA for the CDR3 is TGTGCCAGCAGTTTCCAACAATCCAGGGGAAGGGACACTGAAGCTTTCTTT.

V and J are TRBV5-4 and TRBJ1-1; the match to TRBD1 covers 7 bases. The CDR3 has 12 amino acids. Germline CDR1 and CDR2: SGHNT and YYREEE (reference sequence). The trim removed 4 bases at V and 8 bases at J, leaving 5 bases unmatched. CDR3 nucleotides: TGTGCCAGCAGCGTAGGGACAGCCGAAGCTTTCTTT. It specifies CASSVGTAEAFF.

This chain's CDR3 is CASSSSGGLQETQYF. The CDR3 region has the DNA TGTGCCAGCAGCTCCAGCGGGGGGCTACAAGAGACCCAGTACTTC. The rearrangement uses TRBV7-2 and TRBJ2-5, with 9 bases aligning to TRBD2. V was clipped by 4 bases and J by 2 bases; unmatched bases: 5. The length of the CDR3 is 15 residues. CDR1 is SGHTA, CDR2 FQGNSA, per germline. Based on the CDR3 plus reference TRBV7-2 and TRBJ2-5, the full variable domain is GAGVSQSPSNKVTEKGKDVELRCDPISGHTALYWYRQSLGQGLEFLIYFQGNSAPDKSGLPSDRFSAERTGGSVSTLTIQRTQQEDSAVYLCASSSSGGLQETQYFGPGTRLLVL.

The V and J genes are TRBV10-1 and TRBJ2-1; 9 bases line up with TRBD1. With V trimmed by 3 bases and J by 10 bases, 31 bases remained unmatched. In germline, CDR1 is WNHNN, CDR2 SYGVQD (reference sequence). The CDR3 loop spans 22 amino acids. The CDR3, as DNA: TGCGCCAGCAGTGAAGCTTGGGGAGGACAGGGGAATCGTCTCTCTATTGGGAAAGAGCAGTTCTTC. Its protein product is CASSEAWGGQGNRLSIGKEQFF.

The chain joins TRBV4-1 to TRBJ2-1; TRBD2 might be the D (6 bases). Per the germline V gene, CDR1 is MGHRA and CDR2 is YSYEKL. The CDR3 contains 14 residues. V was cut by 1 base and J by 7 bases, with 11 bases left in between. The CDR3, as DNA: TGCGCCAGCAGCCAAGTACCAGGGAGGAATGAGCAGTTCTTC. Translated: CASSQVPGRNEQFF.

The J gene is TRBJ1-1, the V gene TRBV7-9, with D perhaps matching TRBD1 (6 bases). Germline-derived CDR1 and CDR2 are SEHNR and FQNEAQ (reference sequence). CDR3 length equals 19 residues. Trimming cost V 5 bases and J 0 bases, with 25 bases left between them. The CDR3 is CASSTARQGGTGMNTEAFF. In nucleotides, the CDR3 is TGTGCCAGCAGCACAGCCCGGCAGGGCGGTACAGGGATGAACACTGAAGCTTTCTTT. Based on the CDR3 plus reference TRBV7-9 and TRBJ1-1, the full variable domain is DTGVSQNPRHKITKRGQNVTFRCDPISEHNRLYWYRQTLGQGPEFLTYFQNEAQLEKSRLLSDRFSAERPKGSFSTLEIQRTEQGDSAMYLCASSTARQGGTGMNTEAFFGQGTRLTVV.

The rearrangement uses TRBV5-1 and TRBJ2-1, with 11 bases matching TRBD1. The germline V gene encodes CDR1 SGHRS and CDR2 YFSETQ. Trimming at V came to 4 bases and at J to 9 bases, leaving 6 bases not matched to a gene. The CDR3 is 14 residues long. CDR3 DNA sequence: TGCGCCAGCAGCCCGGACAGGGGGCTAACTGAGCAGTTCTTC. It is translated as CASSPDRGLTEQFF. The variable domain in full, with the rest retrieved from reference TRBV5-1 and TRBJ2-1, is KAGVTQTPRYLIKTRGQQVTLSCSPISGHRSVSWYQQTPGQGLQFLFEYFSETQRNKGNFPGRFSGRQFSNSRSEMNVSTLELGDSALYLCASSPDRGLTEQFFGPGTRLTVL.

The chain joins TRBV2 to TRBJ1-1; D remains unclear. The germline V gene has CDR1 SNHLY and CDR2 FYNNEI. Deletions cut 7 bases from V and 0 bases from J, with 12 bases between. CDR3 length: 14 amino acids. CDR3 nucleotide sequence: TGTGCCAGCACCGAGACTCTTCTGAACACTGAAGCTTTCTTT. This codes for CASTETLLNTEAFF.